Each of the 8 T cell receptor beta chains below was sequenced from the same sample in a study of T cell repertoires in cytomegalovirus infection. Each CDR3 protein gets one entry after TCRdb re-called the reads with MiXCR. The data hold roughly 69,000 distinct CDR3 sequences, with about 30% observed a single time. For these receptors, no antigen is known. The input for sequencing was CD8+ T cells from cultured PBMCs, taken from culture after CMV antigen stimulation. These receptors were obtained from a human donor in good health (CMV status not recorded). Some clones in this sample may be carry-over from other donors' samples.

CDR3 nucleotides: TGCAGTGCCGAAAGGACGGGGGGGTACGACGAGCAGTACTTC. Its translation: CSAERTGGYDEQYF. The chain carries TRBV20-1 and TRBJ2-7; 8 bases line up with TRBD2. After removal of 6 bases from V and 5 bases from J, the junction contained 12 bases not matched to a gene. There are 14 residues in the CDR3. The germline V gene encodes CDR1 DFQATT and CDR2 SNEGSKA (reference sequence).

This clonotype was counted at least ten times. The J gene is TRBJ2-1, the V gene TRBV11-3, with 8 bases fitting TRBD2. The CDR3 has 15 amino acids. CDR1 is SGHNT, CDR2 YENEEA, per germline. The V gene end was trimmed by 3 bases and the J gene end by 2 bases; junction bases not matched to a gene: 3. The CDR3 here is CASSFAGGPYNEQFF. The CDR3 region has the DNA TGTGCCAGCAGCTTCGCGGGAGGCCCCTACAATGAGCAGTTCTTC.

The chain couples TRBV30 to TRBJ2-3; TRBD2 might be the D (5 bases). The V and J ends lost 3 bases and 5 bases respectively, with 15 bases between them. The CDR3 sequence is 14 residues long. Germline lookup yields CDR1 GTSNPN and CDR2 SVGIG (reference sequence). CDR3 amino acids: CAWSSGGWGDTQYF. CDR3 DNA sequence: TGTGCCTGGAGCTCCGGAGGATGGGGAGATACGCAGTATTTT.

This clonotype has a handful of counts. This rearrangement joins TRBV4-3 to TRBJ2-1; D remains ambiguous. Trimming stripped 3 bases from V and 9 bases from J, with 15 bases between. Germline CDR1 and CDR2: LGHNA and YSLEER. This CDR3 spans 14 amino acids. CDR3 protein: CASSQGSGTSEQFF. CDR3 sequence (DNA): TGCGCCAGCAGCCAGGGGTCGGGTACCTCTGAGCAGTTCTTC.

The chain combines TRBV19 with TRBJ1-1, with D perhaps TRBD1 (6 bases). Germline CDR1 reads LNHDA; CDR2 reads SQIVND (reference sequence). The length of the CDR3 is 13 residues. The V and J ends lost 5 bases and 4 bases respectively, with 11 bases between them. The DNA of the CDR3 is TGTGCCAGTAGTTACAGGGAGGGCACTGAAGCTTTCTTT. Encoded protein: CASSYREGTEAFF.

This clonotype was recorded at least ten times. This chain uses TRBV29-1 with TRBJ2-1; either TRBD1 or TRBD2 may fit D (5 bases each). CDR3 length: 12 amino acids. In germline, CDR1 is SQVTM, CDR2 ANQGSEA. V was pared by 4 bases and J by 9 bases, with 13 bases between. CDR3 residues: CSVGGRTAEQFF. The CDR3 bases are TGCAGCGTTGGGGGGAGAACAGCTGAGCAGTTCTTC.

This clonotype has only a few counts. CDR3 DNA: TGTGCCAGCAGCCCGGTAGTGGGGTTTGATTCATATAGCAATCAGCCCCAGCATTTT. It is translated as CASSPVVGFDSYSNQPQHF. This rearrangement joins TRBV11-3 to TRBJ1-5; unclear D gene. Germline loops: CDR1 SGHNT, CDR2 YENEEA. The CDR3 is made up of 19 amino acids. The germline V and J ends were trimmed by 5 bases and 0 bases, with 23 bases remaining between them.

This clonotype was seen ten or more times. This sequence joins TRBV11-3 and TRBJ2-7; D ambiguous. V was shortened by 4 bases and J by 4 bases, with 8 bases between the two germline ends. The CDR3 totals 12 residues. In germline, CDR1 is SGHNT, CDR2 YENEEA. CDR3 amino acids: CASSSQSYEQYF. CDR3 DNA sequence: TGTGCCAGCAGCTCGCAAAGTTACGAGCAGTACTTC.